The present T cell receptor beta chain was sequenced within a study of shared clonotypes between healthy human individuals. An even split of each subset's genomic DNA across several immunoSEQ plates was performed. The protocol was immunoSEQ multiplex PCR, while the TCRdb copy is restricted to in-frame clones and leaves out a portion. Among some 2 million clones, over 85% were seen once, and the ten largest hold about 1.1%. Naive CD8 isolation took CD45RO-negative cells positively selected for CCR7 and excluded terminally differentiated effector memory CD45RA+ cells. Between the trimmed V and J ends, which lost 0 bases and 4 bases, there was a span of 10 bases. This CDR3 comprises 15 residues. Germline values: CDR1 MNHEY, CDR2 SVGAGI.

The origin of this receptor is a man between 18 and 35 years old in good health. Sequencing was done on a sample of naive CD8+ T cells sorted from blood. The chain has TRBV6-5 and TRBJ2-1, with D perhaps TRBD1 (7 bases). CDR3 protein: CASSYSEGAYNEQFF. CDR3 DNA: TGTGCCAGCAGTTACTCGGAGGGGGCTTACAATGAGCAGTTCTTC.